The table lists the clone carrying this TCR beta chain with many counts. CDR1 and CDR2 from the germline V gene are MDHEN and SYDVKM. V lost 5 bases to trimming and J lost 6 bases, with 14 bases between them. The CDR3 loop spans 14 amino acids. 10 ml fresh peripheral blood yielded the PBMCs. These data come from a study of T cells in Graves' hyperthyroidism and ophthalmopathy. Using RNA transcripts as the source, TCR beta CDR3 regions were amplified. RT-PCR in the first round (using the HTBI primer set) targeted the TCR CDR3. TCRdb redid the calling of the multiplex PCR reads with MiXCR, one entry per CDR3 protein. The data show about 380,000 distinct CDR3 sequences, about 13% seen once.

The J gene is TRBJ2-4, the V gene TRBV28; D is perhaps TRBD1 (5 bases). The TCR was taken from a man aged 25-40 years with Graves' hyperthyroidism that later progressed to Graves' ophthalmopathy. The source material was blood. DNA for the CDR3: TGTGCCAGCAGTGCCCCTGAAAGGGGAAACATTCAGTACTTC. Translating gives CASSAPERGNIQYF.